The next 5 T cell receptor beta chains were all read from a single sample in a study of PD-L1 blockade in urothelial cancer. Produced via immunoSEQ multiplex PCR; TCRdb's table is partial and in-frame only. The sample shows tens of thousands of clones, about 90% of them seen only once. Specified time point: peripheral blood 6 weeks after treatment start. Sample: PBMCs, taken around atezolizumab (anti-PD-L1) treatment. The receptor set was obtained from a man in his 60s with urothelial cancer.

J is TRBJ1-2 and V is TRBV10-3, with a weak D call TRBD1 (5 bases). The CDR3 length is 12 residues. Trimming cost V 10 bases and J 4 bases, with 13 bases left between them. The germline gives CDR1 ENHRY, CDR2 SYGVKD. CDR3 nucleotides: TGTGCCACCCAACAGGTCGTCTATGGCTACACCTTC. Amino acids: CATQQVVYGYTF.

There are a few counts of this clone. The V gene is TRBV7-6, the J gene TRBJ2-2; tentatively, D is TRBD1 (5 bases). The germline gives CDR1 SGHVS, CDR2 FNYEAQ. V lost 4 bases and J 0 bases, leaving 12 bases between the germline ends. The CDR3 has 16 amino acids. Written as DNA, the CDR3 is TGTGCCAGCAGCTCAGTGGACATTACGAACACCGGGGAGCTGTTTTTT. Protein sequence: CASSSVDITNTGELFF.

The V and J genes are TRBV9 and TRBJ2-7; 7 positions match TRBD1. Losses at the gene ends were 4 bases for V and 5 bases for J; bases not matched to a gene: 9. CDR1 and CDR2 from the germline V gene are SGDLS and YYNGEE. The CDR3 totals 14 residues. The CDR3: CASSPGRGLNEQYF. In DNA, the CDR3 is TGTGCCAGCAGCCCCGGTAGGGGGCTAAACGAGCAGTACTTC.

The V gene is TRBV30, the J gene TRBJ1-2; D is unclear. Germline-derived CDR1 and CDR2 are GTSNPN and SVGIG (reference sequence). V was shortened by 2 bases and J by 2 bases, with 9 bases between the two germline ends. The CDR3 runs to 13 residues. The CDR3: CAWSRSRNYGYTF. Written as DNA, the CDR3 is TGTGCCTGGAGTCGCTCCAGGAACTATGGCTACACCTTC.

The V gene is TRBV7-9, the J gene TRBJ2-7; TRBD2 aligns across 9 bases. Germline loops: CDR1 SEHNR, CDR2 FQNEAQ (reference sequence). Trimming took 1 base from V and 0 from J; bases not matched to a gene: 4. The CDR3 covers 16 residues. The CDR3 spells CASSLDPSGISYEQYF. The CDR3 DNA reads TGTGCCAGCAGCTTAGACCCTAGCGGGATCTCCTACGAGCAGTACTTC.